The next 30 T cell receptor beta chains were all read from a single sample in a study of T-cell memory formation after mild COVID-19. From the 5' RACE reads, TCRdb called clonotypes with MiXCR, one entry per CDR3 protein. Of over 120,000 distinct CDR3 sequences listed, 6% to 6.5% were seen once; the top ten hold about 1.9%. The specimen was PBMCs or a T cell subset sorted from them (not recorded which). The receptor set was obtained from an adult woman who had mild COVID-19 (a few samples of this study predate the infection). Cell type and time point are not known.

J is TRBJ1-2 and V is TRBV6-6; 9 bases map to TRBD1. V lost 6 bases, J lost 5 bases, and 10 bases stayed unmatched. The CDR3 consists of 15 residues. Germline V gives CDR1 MNHNY, CDR2 SVGAGI (reference sequence). The CDR3 DNA reads as TGTGCCAGCAGCCAGCCGGGACAGGGAACATATGGCTACACCTTC. It translates to CASSQPGQGTYGYTF.

This clonotype was counted at least ten times. The gene calls are TRBV5-5 and TRBJ2-3; possible D gene TRBD2, 5 bases. Looked up from germline, CDR1 is SGHKS and CDR2 is YYEKEE (reference sequence). The length of the CDR3 is 13 residues. The germline V and J ends were trimmed by 5 bases and 1 base, with 8 bases remaining between them. CDR3: CASSLRGTDTQYF. In DNA form, the CDR3 reads TGTGCCAGCAGTTTGCGGGGCACAGATACGCAGTATTTT. The complete variable domain, with remaining parts taken from reference TRBV5-5 and TRBJ2-3, reads DAGVTQSPTHLIKTRGQQVTLRCSPISGHKSVSWYQQVLGQGPQFIFQYYEKEERGRGNFPDRFSARQFPNYSSELNVNALLLGDSALYLCASSLRGTDTQYFGPGTRLTVL.

A few counts support this clonotype. The chain combines TRBV6-5 with TRBJ1-3; TRBD1 aligns across 9 bases. Per the germline V gene, CDR1 is MNHEY and CDR2 is SVGAGI. J gave up 3 bases and V 0 bases, and 3 bases lay outside the gene matches. The CDR3 is 16 amino acids. The CDR3: CASSYSNRGLGNTIYF. CDR3 DNA: TGTGCCAGCAGTTACTCGAACAGGGGGCTTGGAAACACCATATATTTT.

This clonotype was picked up many times. The CDR3 is CASSDPGQGSYEQYF. The CDR3 DNA follows: TGTGCCAGCAGTGACCCGGGACAGGGTTCCTACGAGCAGTACTTC. The chain recombines TRBV6-5 with TRBJ2-7; TRBD1 agrees at 9 bases. The V gene end was trimmed by 5 bases and the J gene end by 1 base; junction bases not matched to a gene: 6. There are 15 residues in the CDR3. The germline V gene has CDR1 MNHEY and CDR2 SVGAGI.

This clonotype was recorded a few times. The chain couples TRBV5-6 to TRBJ1-3; D is ambiguous. Trimming took 3 bases from V and 2 from J, leaving 6 bases between them. Germline assignment: CDR1 SGHDT and CDR2 YYEEEE. The CDR3 is 13 residues long. The CDR3 DNA follows: TGTGCCAGCAGCTCCGAGCCTGGAAACACCATATATTTT. It yields the protein CASSSEPGNTIYF.

This clonotype appeared a few times. This chain links TRBV7-3 with TRBJ2-5, with D perhaps being TRBD1 or TRBD2 (5 bases each). Trimming pared 7 bases from V and 4 bases from J, leaving 19 bases between. Germline V gene lookup returns CDR1 SGHTA and CDR2 FQGTGA. This CDR3 comprises 15 residues. The CDR3 reads CASTRNGTEGETQYF. The CDR3 region has the DNA TGTGCCAGCACCCGTAACGGGACGGAAGGAGAGACCCAGTACTTC.

Many counts were recorded for this clonotype. The CDR3 sequence is CASSFQAVQETQYF. CDR3 coding DNA: TGTGCCAGCAGCTTTCAGGCAGTACAAGAGACCCAGTACTTC. The rearrangement joins TRBV7-2 to TRBJ2-5, with D hard to call. The CDR3 is 14 residues long. The germline V gene has CDR1 SGHTA and CDR2 FQGNSA. Trimming stripped 3 bases from V and 2 bases from J, with 10 bases between.

This clonotype was seen at least ten times. This rearrangement joins TRBV5-1 to TRBJ2-7; 7 bases align to TRBD1. The V segment lost 4 bases and the J segment 3 bases; nucleotides outside the gene matches: 7. CDR1 and CDR2 from the germline V gene are SGHRS and YFSETQ. The CDR3 covers 14 residues. The CDR3 DNA reads as TGCGCCAGCAGCGAAACGGGACAGAACTACGAGCAGTACTTC. Translated, it gives CASSETGQNYEQYF.

The V call is TRBV4-3, the J call TRBJ2-7, with TRBD1 matching over 9 bases. CDR3 size: 18 residues. V was clipped by 0 bases and J by 1 base; unmatched bases: 10. CDR1 and CDR2 (germline): LGHNA, YSLEER. The CDR3 DNA sequence: TGCGCCAGCAGCCAAGATCGTACAGGGGGCAGGGCGTCCTACGAGCAGTACTTC. Translation gives CASSQDRTGGRASYEQYF.

This chain connects TRBV6-6 to TRBJ2-1; possibly TRBD2 for D (5 bases). CDR1 is MNHNY and CDR2 is SVGAGI in the germline V gene (reference sequence). The CDR3 runs 16 residues. With 3 bases removed from V and 5 bases from J, the gap between germline ends came to 17 bases. The CDR3 spells CASSYGPAEYNNEQFF. The CDR3 coding sequence is TGTGCCAGCAGTTATGGCCCAGCGGAATACAACAATGAGCAGTTCTTC.

This clonotype was detected a few times. The J gene is TRBJ2-1, the V gene TRBV11-2; D perhaps matches TRBD2 (5 bases). The V end lost 4 bases, the J end lost 4 bases, and 14 bases lay between the germline ends. This CDR3 region has 15 residues. Per the germline V gene, CDR1 is SGHAT and CDR2 is FQNNGV. The DNA for the CDR3 is TGTGCCAGCAGCTCCAGGACTTCGCTTTACAATGAGCAGTTCTTC. Translated: CASSSRTSLYNEQFF.

This chain joins TRBV4-3 and TRBJ2-2; 11 bases map to TRBD2. The CDR3 runs to 17 residues. After removal of 1 base from V and 5 bases from J, the junction contained 6 bases not matched to a gene. The germline V gene has CDR1 LGHNA and CDR2 YSLEER. CDR3: CASSQVGSGRVTGELFF. The CDR3 region has the DNA TGCGCCAGCAGCCAAGTGGGTAGCGGGAGGGTAACCGGGGAGCTGTTTTTT.

A few counts support this clonotype. V gene TRBV20-1 combines with J gene TRBJ2-3; D is undetermined. CDR1 DFQATT and CDR2 SNEGSKA come from the germline V gene (reference sequence). Trimming removed 0 bases from V and 3 bases from J, with 10 bases in between. CDR3 length: 14 amino acids. CDR3 region: CSARDWDFTDTQYF. The CDR3 DNA follows: TGCAGTGCTAGAGATTGGGATTTTACAGATACGCAGTATTTT.

The V call is TRBV2, the J call TRBJ2-7; D is unresolved. V shed 0 bases and J shed 3 bases, with 9 bases lying between them. This CDR3 spans 14 amino acids. CDR1 is SNHLY and CDR2 is FYNNEI in the germline V gene. CDR3 loop: CASSEALEIYEQYF. In DNA, the CDR3 is TGTGCCAGCAGTGAAGCGCTAGAGATCTACGAGCAGTACTTC.

Many counts were recorded for this clonotype. This chain uses TRBV12-3 or TRBV12-4 with TRBJ2-7; TRBD1 aligns across 7 bases. Trimming at V came to 1 base and at J to 3 bases, leaving 6 bases not matched to a gene. CDR3 length equals 15 residues. The CDR3 protein is CASSLVVGDSYEQYF. DNA for the CDR3: TGTGCCAGCAGTTTAGTTGTGGGGGACAGCTACGAGCAGTACTTC.

This clonotype has at least ten counts. V usage is TRBV5-4 and J usage is TRBJ1-6, with no clear D. Germline loops: CDR1 SGHNT, CDR2 YYREEE (reference sequence). V lost 4 bases and J 12 bases, leaving 11 bases between the germline ends. This CDR3 is 12 amino acids long. The CDR3 here is CASSRGLGPLHF. CDR3 in DNA: TGTGCCAGCAGCCGCGGATTGGGACCCCTCCACTTT. The variable domain in full, with the rest retrieved from reference TRBV5-4 and TRBJ1-6, is ETGVTQSPTHLIKTRGQQVTLRCSSQSGHNTVSWYQQALGQGPQFIFQYYREEENGRGNFPPRFSGLQFPNYSSELNVNALELDDSALYLCASSRGLGPLHFGNGTRLTVT.

This clonotype was found many times. The chain links TRBV7-2 to TRBJ1-6; D may be TRBD1 (6 bases). Per the germline V gene, CDR1 is SGHTA and CDR2 is FQGNSA. This CDR3 has 16 residues. V was pared by 4 bases and J by 6 bases, with 16 bases between. The CDR3 sequence is CASSSQQGSLNSPLHF. The CDR3 coding sequence is TGTGCCAGCAGCTCTCAACAGGGATCCCTTAATTCACCCCTCCACTTT.

This clonotype occurred many times. This rearrangement joins TRBV5-1 to TRBJ1-3; no firm D call. The CDR3 consists of 17 residues. V lost 1 base to trimming and J lost 0 bases, with 14 bases between them. The germline V gene encodes CDR1 SGHRS and CDR2 YFSETQ. CDR3 sequence reads: CASSLSVAASSGNTIYF. The CDR3 bases are TGCGCCAGCAGCTTGAGTGTAGCCGCAAGCTCTGGAAACACCATATATTTT. Together with reference TRBV5-1 and TRBJ1-3, the CDR3 gives the full variable domain: KAGVTQTPRYLIKTRGQQVTLSCSPISGHRSVSWYQQTPGQGLQFLFEYFSETQRNKGNFPGRFSGRQFSNSRSEMNVSTLELGDSALYLCASSLSVAASSGNTIYFGEGSWLTVV.

This clonotype was picked up many times. V gene TRBV7-9 combines with J gene TRBJ2-1; D remains unclear. Trimming pared 4 bases from V and 9 bases from J, leaving 7 bases between. The length of the CDR3 is 11 residues. The V gene's germline CDR1 is SEHNR and CDR2 FQNEAQ (reference sequence). Here the CDR3 DNA reads TGTGCCAGCAGCTCGAAGGGTGAGCAGTTCTTC. It codes for CASSSKGEQFF. The full variable domain, with the rest looked up from reference TRBV7-9 and TRBJ2-1, is DTGVSQNPRHKITKRGQNVTFRCDPISEHNRLYWYRQTLGQGPEFLTYFQNEAQLEKSRLLSDRFSAERPKGSFSTLEIQRTEQGDSAMYLCASSSKGEQFFGPGTRLTVL.

In this sample, this clonotype turned up a few times. This chain uses TRBV12-3 or TRBV12-4 with TRBJ1-5, with D tentatively TRBD1 (5 bases). The CDR3 sequence is 15 residues long. V was clipped by 1 base and J by 3 bases, with 10 bases between them. In nucleotides, the CDR3 is TGTGCCAGCAGTTTAGGGGGACCGAACAATCAGCCCCAGCATTTT. As protein: CASSLGGPNNQPQHF.

Ten or more counts support this clonotype. V and J are TRBV20-1 and TRBJ1-5; TRBD1 might be the D (6 bases). Trimming pared 5 bases from V and 0 bases from J, leaving 14 bases between. CDR3 length: 15 amino acids. Germline V gene data show CDR1 as DFQATT and CDR2 as SNEGSKA (reference sequence). Written as DNA, the CDR3 is TGCAGTGCTCTCAGGGGTGGCTATAGCAATCAGCCCCAGCATTTT. This gives the protein CSALRGGYSNQPQHF.

This clonotype occurred many times. This chain connects TRBV24-1 to TRBJ2-1, with a weak D call TRBD1 (7 bases). This CDR3 is 15 amino acids long. Between the trimmed V and J ends, which lost 10 bases and 5 bases, there was a span of 20 bases. Germline V gene lookup returns CDR1 KGHDR and CDR2 SFDVKD. The CDR3 loop reads CATAQGEAGDNEQFF. For the CDR3, the DNA is TGTGCCACTGCCCAGGGGGAGGCCGGGGACAATGAGCAGTTCTTC.

This chain connects TRBV24-1 to TRBJ1-5; TRBD1 matches at 8 bases. Germline values: CDR1 KGHDR, CDR2 SFDVKD. The CDR3 contains 16 residues. Unmatched junction bases numbered 6, after V lost 4 bases and J lost 2 bases. The DNA of the CDR3 is TGTGCCACCAGTGACCCGGGACAGGACGGCAATCAGCCCCAGCATTTT. Its translation is CATSDPGQDGNQPQHF.

The V and J genes are TRBV3-1 and TRBJ1-1; D might be TRBD1 (6 bases). CDR3 size: 11 residues. The V and J ends lost 4 bases and 10 bases respectively, with 10 bases between them. CDR1 is LGHDT, CDR2 YNNKEL, per germline (reference sequence). CDR3 amino acids: CASSRGGGAFF. CDR3 nucleotides: TGTGCCAGCAGCCGAGGGGGGGGAGCTTTCTTT.

This clonotype has more than one count but fewer than ten. The chain recombines TRBV12-3 or TRBV12-4 with TRBJ2-7; TRBD1 is a possible D gene (6 bases). CDR3 length: 15 residues. With 3 bases removed from V and 7 bases from J, the gap between germline ends came to 19 bases. The DNA of the CDR3 is TGTGCCAGCAGTTTTAGGGCAGGGGCCGCTTTTGAGCAGTACTTC. Translating gives CASSFRAGAAFEQYF.

This clonotype was counted only a few times. The gene calls are TRBV19 and TRBJ1-5; weak D call: TRBD1 (5 bases). Germline V gene lookup returns CDR1 LNHDA and CDR2 SQIVND (reference sequence). Trimming removed 8 bases at V and 0 bases at J, with 17 bases between. This CDR3 is built from 16 residues. DNA for the CDR3: TGTGCCAGTTCCATCGGGACGGGGTTTAGCAATCAGCCCCAGCATTTT. It specifies CASSIGTGFSNQPQHF.

The rearrangement links TRBV19 to TRBJ2-3, with 7 bases aligning to TRBD2. CDR1 and CDR2 from the germline V gene are LNHDA and SQIVND (reference sequence). The CDR3 has 14 amino acids. Germline trimming cut 7 bases from V and 4 bases from J; bases unmatched to any gene: 8. CDR3 nucleotides: TGTGCCAGTAATGAGGGAGGGCTTTCAGATACGCAGTATTTT. Its translation: CASNEGGLSDTQYF.

Ten or more counts support this clonotype. The chain couples TRBV12-3 or TRBV12-4 to TRBJ2-3; 7 positions agree with TRBD2. V gave up 6 bases and J gave up 0 bases; unmatched junction bases: 15. This CDR3 contains 18 residues. The CDR3 nucleotides are TGTGCCAGCAGAAAAGCTCTGGGGATTAGCGGGAGCACAGATACGCAGTATTTT. It codes for CASRKALGISGSTDTQYF.

This clonotype turned up a few times. The chain couples TRBV19 to TRBJ1-1; 7 bases are a match to TRBD1. Germline lookup yields CDR1 LNHDA and CDR2 SQIVND (reference sequence). The CDR3 is 14 residues long. Unmatched junction bases numbered 6, after V lost 3 bases and J lost 5 bases. CDR3 loop: CASSIRDRRTEAFF. Here the CDR3 DNA reads TGTGCCAGTAGTATCCGGGACAGAAGAACTGAAGCTTTCTTT.

This clonotype was seen a few times. V gene TRBV5-1 combines with J gene TRBJ1-2; maybe TRBD1 (6 bases). The CDR3 contains 16 residues. The V gene lost 4 bases and the J gene lost 1 base, with 17 bases spanning the gap. Germline CDR1 reads SGHRS; CDR2 reads YFSETQ. CDR3 loop: CASSPPGQKLNYGYTF. CDR3 bases: TGCGCCAGCAGCCCGCCCGGACAGAAACTTAACTATGGCTACACCTTC.